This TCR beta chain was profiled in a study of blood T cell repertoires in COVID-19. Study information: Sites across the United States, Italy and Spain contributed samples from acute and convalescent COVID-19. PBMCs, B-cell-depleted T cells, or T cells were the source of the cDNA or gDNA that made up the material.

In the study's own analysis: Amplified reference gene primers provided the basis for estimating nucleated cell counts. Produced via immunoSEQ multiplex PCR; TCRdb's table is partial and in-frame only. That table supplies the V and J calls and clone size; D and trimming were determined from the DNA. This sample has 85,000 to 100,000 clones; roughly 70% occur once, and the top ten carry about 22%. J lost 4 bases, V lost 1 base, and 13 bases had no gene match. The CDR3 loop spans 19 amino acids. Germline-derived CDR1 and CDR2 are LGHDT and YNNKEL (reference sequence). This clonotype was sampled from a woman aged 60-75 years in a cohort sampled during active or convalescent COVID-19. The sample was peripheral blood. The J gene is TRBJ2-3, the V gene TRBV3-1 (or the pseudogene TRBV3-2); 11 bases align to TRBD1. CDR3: CASSQGFRTGGAFSDTQYF. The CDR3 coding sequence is TGTGCCAGCAGCCAAGGGTTCCGGACAGGGGGCGCTTTTTCAGATACGCAGTATTTT.